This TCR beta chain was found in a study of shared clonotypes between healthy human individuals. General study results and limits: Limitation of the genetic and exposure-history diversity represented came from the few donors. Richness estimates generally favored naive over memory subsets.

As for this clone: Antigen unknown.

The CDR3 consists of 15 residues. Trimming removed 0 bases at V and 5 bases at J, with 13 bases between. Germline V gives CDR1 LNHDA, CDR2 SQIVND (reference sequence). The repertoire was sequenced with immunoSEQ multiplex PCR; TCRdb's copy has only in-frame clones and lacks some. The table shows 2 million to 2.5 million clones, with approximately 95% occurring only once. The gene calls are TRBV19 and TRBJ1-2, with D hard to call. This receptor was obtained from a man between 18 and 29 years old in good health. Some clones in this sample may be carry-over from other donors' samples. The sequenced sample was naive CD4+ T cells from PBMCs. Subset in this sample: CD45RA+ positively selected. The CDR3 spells CASSIETGGTYGYTF. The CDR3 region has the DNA TGTGCCAGTAGTATAGAGACGGGCGGAACGTATGGCTACACCTTC. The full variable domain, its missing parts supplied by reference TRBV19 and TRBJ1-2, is DGGITQSPKYLFRKEGQNVTLSCEQNLNHDAMYWYRQDPGQGLRLIYYSQIVNDFQKGDIAEGYSVSREKKESFPLTVTSAQKNPTAFYLCASSIETGGTYGYTFGSGTRLTVV.